This is a list of T cell receptor beta chains from one sample in a study of post-analysis software for immune sequencing data. TCRdb called the PCR reads again in MiXCR, with one record for every CDR3 protein. The sample lists 750,000 to 950,000 distinct CDR3 sequences, just over 45% seen once, with 4.9% in the top ten. Sequencing was done on a sample of blood. The receptor set was obtained from a girl between 10 and 17 years old with multiple sclerosis. The CDR3 runs from the conserved cysteine through the conserved F or W. D genes are given only for firm matches. Not all rows give a size; the values are once, few, many and, for expanded clones, a class.

abundance: -
v_gene: TRBV29-1
d_gene: TRBD2
CDR3aa: CSVGGRLAGAWEQFF

abundance: -
v_gene: TRBV6-2/TRBV6-3
d_gene: -
CDR3aa: CASSYPDQQETQYF

abundance: -
v_gene: TRBV6-6
d_gene: -
CDR3aa: CASKRTSTDTQYF

abundance: -
v_gene: TRBV9
d_gene: TRBD2
CDR3aa: CASQRGTQETQYF

abundance: -
v_gene: TRBV5-1
d_gene: -
CDR3aa: CASSADARGGDEKLFF

abundance: few
v_gene: TRBV20-1
d_gene: TRBD2
CDR3aa: CSAARPSGGLGEQYF

abundance: few
v_gene: TRBV7-9
d_gene: TRBD1
CDR3aa: CASSPRTGGEYEQFF

abundance: -
v_gene: TRBV6-1
d_gene: -
CDR3aa: CASSVDPNTEAFF

abundance: -
v_gene: TRBV7-2
d_gene: TRBD1
CDR3aa: CASSFGTGSLAFF

abundance: -
v_gene: TRBV9
d_gene: TRBD2
CDR3aa: CASSPIPVSGRADNEQFF

abundance: -
v_gene: TRBV11-2
d_gene: -
CDR3aa: CASSERAQALNEQFF

abundance: -
v_gene: TRBV11-2
d_gene: -
CDR3aa: CASSLVVYEQYF

abundance: -
v_gene: TRBV7-2
d_gene: TRBD2
CDR3aa: CASSPSRDYYEQYF

abundance: -
v_gene: TRBV12-3/TRBV12-4
d_gene: -
CDR3aa: CASSFGGPGNEQFF

abundance: few
v_gene: TRBV10-3
d_gene: TRBD2
CDR3aa: CAIAVAGGYEQYF

abundance: few
v_gene: TRBV9
d_gene: TRBD1
CDR3aa: CASSARQGGDSPLHF

abundance: few
v_gene: TRBV29-1
d_gene: TRBD1
CDR3aa: CSAGTGTYEQYF

abundance: few
v_gene: TRBV10-3
d_gene: TRBD2
CDR3aa: CAISAASGSQGTQYF

abundance: few
v_gene: TRBV27
d_gene: -
CDR3aa: CASSLSRNSPLHF

abundance: -
v_gene: TRBV10-3
d_gene: TRBD2
CDR3aa: CAITGTSGSKSYEQYF

abundance: -
v_gene: TRBV7-2
d_gene: -
CDR3aa: CASSWGDSQQETQYF

abundance: -
v_gene: TRBV6-2/TRBV6-3
d_gene: TRBD1
CDR3aa: CASSYSIGRGLSYEQYF

abundance: few
v_gene: TRBV7-2
d_gene: -
CDR3aa: CASSLAGYKNIQYF

abundance: few
v_gene: TRBV20-1
d_gene: TRBD1
CDR3aa: CSARDGQAYEQYF

abundance: -
v_gene: TRBV28
d_gene: -
CDR3aa: CASSFSLGVPNEQFF

abundance: -
v_gene: TRBV11-2
d_gene: TRBD2
CDR3aa: CASSSRGLSGLAGVRRSEQYF

abundance: many
v_gene: TRBV20-1
d_gene: TRBD2
CDR3aa: CSAYPTSGGHNEQFF

abundance: -
v_gene: TRBV29-1
d_gene: TRBD1
CDR3aa: CSVLHRDRAYEQYF

abundance: -
v_gene: TRBV5-6
d_gene: -
CDR3aa: CASSLGTSGGLYEQYF

abundance: -
v_gene: TRBV30
d_gene: -
CDR3aa: CAWSSNSGANVLTF

abundance: -
v_gene: TRBV7-3
d_gene: -
CDR3aa: CASSPEGRDSETQYF

abundance: few
v_gene: TRBV6-5
d_gene: -
CDR3aa: CASRDGEGAFF

abundance: -
v_gene: TRBV27
d_gene: TRBD1
CDR3aa: CASSSGTGPSTDTQYF

abundance: -
v_gene: TRBV7-9
d_gene: -
CDR3aa: CASSLVARDGQETQYF

abundance: -
v_gene: TRBV6-6
d_gene: -
CDR3aa: CASSYSLLPSDTDTQYF

abundance: -
v_gene: TRBV12-3/TRBV12-4
d_gene: TRBD2
CDR3aa: CASSPLGTRVYEQYF

abundance: few
v_gene: TRBV7-3
d_gene: -
CDR3aa: CASSSVTVSYEQYF

abundance: -
v_gene: TRBV20-1
d_gene: -
CDR3aa: CSGRRADQYAQYF

abundance: -
v_gene: TRBV20-1
d_gene: -
CDR3aa: CSARGQGIGNEQFF

abundance: -
v_gene: TRBV6-5
d_gene: TRBD2
CDR3aa: CASSYWASGSTKTQYF

abundance: few
v_gene: TRBV27
d_gene: TRBD2
CDR3aa: CASSAGELDEQYF

abundance: -
v_gene: TRBV28
d_gene: -
CDR3aa: CASGANYGYTF

abundance: -
v_gene: TRBV21-1
d_gene: -
CDR3aa: CASRNRGQHTGELFF

abundance: -
v_gene: TRBV20-1
d_gene: -
CDR3aa: CSARPTRGLDTQYF

abundance: -
v_gene: TRBV5-6
d_gene: TRBD1
CDR3aa: CASSSRQGLRTEAFF

abundance: few
v_gene: TRBV5-1
d_gene: -
CDR3aa: CASSPALTQETQYF

abundance: -
v_gene: TRBV7-8
d_gene: -
CDR3aa: CASSLAVADSYEQYF

abundance: few
v_gene: TRBV20-1
d_gene: TRBD1
CDR3aa: CSAPRQGSPDTQYF

abundance: -
v_gene: TRBV12-3/TRBV12-4
d_gene: -
CDR3aa: CASSPAWDEQYF

abundance: few
v_gene: TRBV12-3/TRBV12-4
d_gene: TRBD2
CDR3aa: CASRLAGGPTDTQYF

abundance: -
v_gene: TRBV6-1
d_gene: TRBD2
CDR3aa: CASSERLAGGGEQFF

abundance: few
v_gene: TRBV3-1
d_gene: -
CDR3aa: CASSHLTRGNEQFF

abundance: -
v_gene: TRBV7-9
d_gene: TRBD1
CDR3aa: CASSLRDRDIYGYTF

abundance: -
v_gene: TRBV30
d_gene: -
CDR3aa: CAWTAGRTDWYGYTF

abundance: few
v_gene: TRBV18
d_gene: -
CDR3aa: CASSPGKYEQYF